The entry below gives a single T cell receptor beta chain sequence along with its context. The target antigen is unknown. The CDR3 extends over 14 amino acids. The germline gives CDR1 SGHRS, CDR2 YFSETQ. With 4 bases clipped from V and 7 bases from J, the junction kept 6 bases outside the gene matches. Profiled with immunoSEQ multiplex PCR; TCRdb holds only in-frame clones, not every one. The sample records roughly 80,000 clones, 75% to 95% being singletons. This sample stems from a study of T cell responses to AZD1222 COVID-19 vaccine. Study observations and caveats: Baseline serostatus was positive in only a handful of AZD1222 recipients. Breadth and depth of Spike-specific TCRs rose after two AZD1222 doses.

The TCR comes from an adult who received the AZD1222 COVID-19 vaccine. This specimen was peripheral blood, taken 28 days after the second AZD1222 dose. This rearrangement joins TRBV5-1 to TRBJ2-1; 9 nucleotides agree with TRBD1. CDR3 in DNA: TGCGCCAGCAGCGGACAGACAGGGGGTAATGAGCAGTTCTTC. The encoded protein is CASSGQTGGNEQFF.